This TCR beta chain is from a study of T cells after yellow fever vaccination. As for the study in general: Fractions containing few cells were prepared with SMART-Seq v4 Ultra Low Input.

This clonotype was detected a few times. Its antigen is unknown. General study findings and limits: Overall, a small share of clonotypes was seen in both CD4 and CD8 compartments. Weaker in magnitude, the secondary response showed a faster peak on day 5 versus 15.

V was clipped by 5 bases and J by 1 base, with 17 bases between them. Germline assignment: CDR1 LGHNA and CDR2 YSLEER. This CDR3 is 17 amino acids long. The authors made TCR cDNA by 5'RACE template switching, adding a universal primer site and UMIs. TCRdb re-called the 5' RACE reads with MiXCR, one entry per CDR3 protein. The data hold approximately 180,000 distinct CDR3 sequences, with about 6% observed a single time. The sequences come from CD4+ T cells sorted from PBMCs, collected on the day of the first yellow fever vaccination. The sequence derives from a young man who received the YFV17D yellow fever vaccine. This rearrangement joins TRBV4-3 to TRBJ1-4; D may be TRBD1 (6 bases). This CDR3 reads CASSERGRGLTNEKLFF. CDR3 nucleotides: TGCGCCAGCAGCGAACGGGGGCGAGGGCTAACTAATGAAAAACTGTTTTTT.